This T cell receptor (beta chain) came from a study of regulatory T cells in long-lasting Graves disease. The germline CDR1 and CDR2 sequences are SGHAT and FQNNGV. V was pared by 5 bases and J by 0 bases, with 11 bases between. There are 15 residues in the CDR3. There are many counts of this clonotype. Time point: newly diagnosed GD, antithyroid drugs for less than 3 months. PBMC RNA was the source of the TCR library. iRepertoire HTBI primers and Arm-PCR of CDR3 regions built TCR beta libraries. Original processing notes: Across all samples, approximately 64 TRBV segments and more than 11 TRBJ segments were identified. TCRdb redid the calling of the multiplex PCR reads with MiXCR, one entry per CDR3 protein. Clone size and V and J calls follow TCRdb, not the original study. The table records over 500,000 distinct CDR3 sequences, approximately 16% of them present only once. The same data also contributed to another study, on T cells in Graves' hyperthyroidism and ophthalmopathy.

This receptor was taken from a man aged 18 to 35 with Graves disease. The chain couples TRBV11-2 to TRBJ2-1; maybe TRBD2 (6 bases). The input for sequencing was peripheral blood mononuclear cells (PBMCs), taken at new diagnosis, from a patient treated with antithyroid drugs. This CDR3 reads CASSPGGNSYNEQFF. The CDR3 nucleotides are TGTGCCAGCAGCCCCGGAGGGAACTCCTACAATGAGCAGTTCTTC.